This T cell receptor (beta chain) was sequenced in a study of human T cells and chemical hapten exposure. About the research overall: Upper-back patches of 0.01% DPC were read at 6 days.

Sample time point: patch test 2, 6 weeks after DPC sensitization. The treatment: therapeutic diphenylcyclopropenone sensitization with weekly scalp DPC. V was trimmed by 4 bases and J by 7 bases, leaving 17 bases between them. The length of the CDR3 is 15 residues. This clonotype has a handful of counts. The target antigen is unknown. In the authors' methods: A typical sample had 95,638 TCRs, with roughly 20,000 to 700,000 overall. TCRdb reanalysed the RACE reads using MiXCR and keeps one entry per CDR3 protein. TCRdb's processing, not the authors', yielded these V and J calls. The sample lists about 69,000 distinct CDR3 sequences, 9% to 12% occurring once. Whole-study findings and limits: Expanded TCR counts at PT1 were positively correlated with the patch test score.

V and J are TRBV12-3 or TRBV12-4 and TRBJ2-1; no definite D call. This TCR came from a woman between 50 and 59 years old with alopecia areata. Some clones in this sample may be carry-over from other donors' samples. Specimen: whole blood, collected in connection with sensitization to the hapten diphenylcyclopropenone (DPC). This CDR3 is CASSSLPWAGNEQFF. CDR3 DNA sequence: TGTGCCAGCAGTTCCCTCCCTTGGGCCGGGAATGAGCAGTTCTTC.